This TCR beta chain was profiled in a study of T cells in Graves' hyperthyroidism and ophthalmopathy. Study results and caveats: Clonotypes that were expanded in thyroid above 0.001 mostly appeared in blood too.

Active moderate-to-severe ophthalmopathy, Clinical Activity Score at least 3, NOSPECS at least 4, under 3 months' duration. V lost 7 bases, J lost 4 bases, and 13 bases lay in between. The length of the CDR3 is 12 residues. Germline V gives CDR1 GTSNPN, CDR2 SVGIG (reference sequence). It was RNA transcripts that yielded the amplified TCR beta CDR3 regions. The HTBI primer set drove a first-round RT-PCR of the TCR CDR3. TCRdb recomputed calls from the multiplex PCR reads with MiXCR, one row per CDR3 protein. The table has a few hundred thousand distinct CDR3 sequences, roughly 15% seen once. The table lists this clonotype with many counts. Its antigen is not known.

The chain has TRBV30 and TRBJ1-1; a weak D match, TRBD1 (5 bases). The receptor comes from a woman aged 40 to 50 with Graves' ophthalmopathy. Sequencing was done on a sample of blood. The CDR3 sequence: CAFQAGGTEAFF. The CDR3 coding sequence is TGTGCCTTCCAGGCGGGGGGCACTGAAGCTTTCTTT. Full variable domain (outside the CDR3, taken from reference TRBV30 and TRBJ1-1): SQTIHQWPATLVQPVGSPLSLECTVEGTSNPNLYWYRQAAGRGLQLLFYSVGIGQISSEVPQNLSASRPQDRQFILSSKKLLLSDSGFYLCAFQAGGTEAFFGQGTRLTVV.